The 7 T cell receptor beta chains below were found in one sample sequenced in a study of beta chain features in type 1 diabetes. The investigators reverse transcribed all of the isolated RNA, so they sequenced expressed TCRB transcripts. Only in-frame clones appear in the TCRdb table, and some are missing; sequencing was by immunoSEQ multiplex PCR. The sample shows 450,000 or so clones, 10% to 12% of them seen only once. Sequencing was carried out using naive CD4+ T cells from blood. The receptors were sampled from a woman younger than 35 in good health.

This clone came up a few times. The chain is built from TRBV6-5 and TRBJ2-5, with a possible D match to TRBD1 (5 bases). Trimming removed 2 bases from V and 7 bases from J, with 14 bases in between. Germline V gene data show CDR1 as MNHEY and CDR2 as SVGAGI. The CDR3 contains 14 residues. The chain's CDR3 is CASSYRSGLGTQYF. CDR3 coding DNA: TGTGCCAGCAGTTACCGATCAGGGCTGGGGACCCAGTACTTC.

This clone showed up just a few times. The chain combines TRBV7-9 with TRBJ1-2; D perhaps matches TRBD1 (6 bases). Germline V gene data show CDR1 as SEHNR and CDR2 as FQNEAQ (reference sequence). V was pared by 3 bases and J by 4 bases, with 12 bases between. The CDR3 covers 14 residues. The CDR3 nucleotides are TGTGCCAGCAGCTTCATCAGGGGTCCCTATGGCTACACCTTC. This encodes CASSFIRGPYGYTF.

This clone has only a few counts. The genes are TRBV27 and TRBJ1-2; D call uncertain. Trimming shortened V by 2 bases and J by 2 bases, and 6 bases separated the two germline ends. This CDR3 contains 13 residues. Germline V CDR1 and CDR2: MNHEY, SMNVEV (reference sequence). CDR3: CASSLQENYGYTF. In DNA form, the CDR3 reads TGTGCCAGCAGTTTACAAGAAAACTATGGCTACACCTTC.

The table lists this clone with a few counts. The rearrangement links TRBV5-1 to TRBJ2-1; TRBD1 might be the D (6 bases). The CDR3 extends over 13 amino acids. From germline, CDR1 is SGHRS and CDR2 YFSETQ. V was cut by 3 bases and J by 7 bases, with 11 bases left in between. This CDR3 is CASSWTTGNEQFF. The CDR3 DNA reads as TGCGCCAGCAGCTGGACCACAGGGAATGAGCAGTTCTTC. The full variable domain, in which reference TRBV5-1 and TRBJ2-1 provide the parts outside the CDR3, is KAGVTQTPRYLIKTRGQQVTLSCSPISGHRSVSWYQQTPGQGLQFLFEYFSETQRNKGNFPGRFSGRQFSNSRSEMNVSTLELGDSALYLCASSWTTGNEQFFGPGTRLTVL.

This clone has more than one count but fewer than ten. The CDR3 reads CASSLKDPNEKLFF. The CDR3 DNA sequence: TGCGCCAGCAGCCTTAAGGATCCTAATGAAAAACTGTTTTTT. The V call is TRBV5-1, the J call TRBJ1-4, with D unresolved. CDR1 SGHRS and CDR2 YFSETQ come from the germline V gene. Trimming took off 4 bases at V and 3 bases at J, with 10 bases between the two ends. This CDR3 is built from 14 residues.

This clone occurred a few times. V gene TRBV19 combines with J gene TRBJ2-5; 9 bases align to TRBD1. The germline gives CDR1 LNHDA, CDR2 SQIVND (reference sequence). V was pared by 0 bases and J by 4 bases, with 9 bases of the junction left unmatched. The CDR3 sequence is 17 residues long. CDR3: CASSIDLPGTGTETQYF. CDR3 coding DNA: TGTGCCAGTAGTATAGATCTACCCGGGACAGGGACAGAGACCCAGTACTTC.

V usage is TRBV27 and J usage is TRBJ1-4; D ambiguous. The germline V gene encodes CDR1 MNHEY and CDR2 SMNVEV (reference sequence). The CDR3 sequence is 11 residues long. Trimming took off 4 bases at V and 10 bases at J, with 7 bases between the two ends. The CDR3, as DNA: TGTGCCAGCAGTTCGTCAGGAAAACTGTTTTTT. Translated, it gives CASSSSGKLFF.